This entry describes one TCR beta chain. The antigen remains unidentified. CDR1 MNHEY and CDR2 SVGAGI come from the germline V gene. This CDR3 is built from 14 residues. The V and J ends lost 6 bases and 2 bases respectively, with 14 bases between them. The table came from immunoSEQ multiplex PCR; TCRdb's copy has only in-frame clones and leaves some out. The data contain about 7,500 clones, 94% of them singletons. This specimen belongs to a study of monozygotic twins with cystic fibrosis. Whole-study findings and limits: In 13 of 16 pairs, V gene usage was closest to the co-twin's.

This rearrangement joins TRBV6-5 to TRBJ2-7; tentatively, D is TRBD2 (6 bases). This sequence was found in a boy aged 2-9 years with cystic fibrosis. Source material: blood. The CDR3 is CASSLANSPYEQYF. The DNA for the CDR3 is TGTGCCAGCAGCCTAGCGAACAGCCCCTACGAGCAGTACTTC.